Listed here is a single TCR beta chain. Its matching antigen is unknown. The CDR3 contains 13 residues. V shed 1 base and J shed 6 bases, with 9 bases lying between them. CDR1 is LNHDA, CDR2 SQIVND, per germline (reference sequence). Uncontrolled infections, other autoimmune diseases, pregnancy or lactation barred patients from enrollment. Clinical symptoms, serum thyroxine, TRAb, thyroid ultrasound and orbital computed tomography determined diagnosis. These data come from a study of Graves' ophthalmopathy and Graves' hyperthyroidism. RNA transcripts were the template, and TCR beta CDR3 regions were amplified from them. The workflow started with a first-round RT-PCR run with HTBI primers and then moved on to a second-round multiplex PCR. TCRdb reprocessed the multiplex PCR reads via MiXCR and lists one record per CDR3 protein. This sample has around 1,200,000 distinct CDR3 sequences, with around a third found just once.

Study-level findings and limits: Ophthalmopathy progression was predicted with around 71% sensitivity and roughly 79% specificity. Blood shared most expanded thyroid clonotypes above 0.001 frequency.

V usage is TRBV19 and J usage is TRBJ1-1; maybe TRBD1 (5 bases). Sequencing input: peripheral blood or thyroid tissue (not recorded which). The sequence came from an adult man with Graves' hyperthyroidism. The CDR3 bases are TGTGCCAGTAGTATAGGAGGGGTGCCTGAAGCTTTCTTT. This sequence encodes CASSIGGVPEAFF.